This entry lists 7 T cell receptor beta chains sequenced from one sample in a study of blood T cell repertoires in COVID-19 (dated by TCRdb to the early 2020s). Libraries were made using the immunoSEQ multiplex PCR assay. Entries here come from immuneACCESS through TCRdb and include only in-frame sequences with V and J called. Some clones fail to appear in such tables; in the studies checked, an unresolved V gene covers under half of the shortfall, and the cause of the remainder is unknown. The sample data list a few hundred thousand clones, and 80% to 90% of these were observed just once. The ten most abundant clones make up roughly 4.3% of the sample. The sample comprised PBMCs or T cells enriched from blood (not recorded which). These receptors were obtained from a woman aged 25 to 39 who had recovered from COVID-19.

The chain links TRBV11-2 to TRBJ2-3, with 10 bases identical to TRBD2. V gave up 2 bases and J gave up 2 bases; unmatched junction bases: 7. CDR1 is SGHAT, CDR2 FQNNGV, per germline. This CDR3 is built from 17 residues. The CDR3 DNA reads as TGTGCCAGCAGCTTATCAGGTAGCGGGGGGATCACAGATACGCAGTATTTT. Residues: CASSLSGSGGITDTQYF.

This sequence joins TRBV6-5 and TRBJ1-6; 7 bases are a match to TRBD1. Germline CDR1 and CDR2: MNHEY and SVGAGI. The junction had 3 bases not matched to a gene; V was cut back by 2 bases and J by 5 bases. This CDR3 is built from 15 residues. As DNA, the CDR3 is TGTGCCAGCAGTTACGCCGGGACAGATAATTCACCCCTCCACTTT. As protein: CASSYAGTDNSPLHF.

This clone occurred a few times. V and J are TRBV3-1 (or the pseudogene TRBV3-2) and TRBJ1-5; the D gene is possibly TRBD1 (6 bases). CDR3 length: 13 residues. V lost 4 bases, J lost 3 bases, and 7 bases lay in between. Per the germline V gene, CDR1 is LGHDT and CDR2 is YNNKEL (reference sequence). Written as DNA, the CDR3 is TGTGCCAGCAGCCCAGGGGCCAATCAGCCCCAGCATTTT. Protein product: CASSPGANQPQHF.

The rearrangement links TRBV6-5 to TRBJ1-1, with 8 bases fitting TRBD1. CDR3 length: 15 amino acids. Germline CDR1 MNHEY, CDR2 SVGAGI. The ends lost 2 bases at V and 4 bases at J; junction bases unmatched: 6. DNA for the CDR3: TGTGCCAGCAGTTACGGTAAAACAGGGGGCACTGAAGCTTTCTTT. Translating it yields CASSYGKTGGTEAFF.

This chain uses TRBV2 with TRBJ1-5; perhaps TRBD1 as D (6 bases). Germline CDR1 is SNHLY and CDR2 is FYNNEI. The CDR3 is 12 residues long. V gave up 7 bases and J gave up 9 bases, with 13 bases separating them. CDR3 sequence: CASKQGPSPQHF. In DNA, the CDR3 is TGTGCCAGCAAACAGGGCCCGTCGCCCCAGCATTTT.

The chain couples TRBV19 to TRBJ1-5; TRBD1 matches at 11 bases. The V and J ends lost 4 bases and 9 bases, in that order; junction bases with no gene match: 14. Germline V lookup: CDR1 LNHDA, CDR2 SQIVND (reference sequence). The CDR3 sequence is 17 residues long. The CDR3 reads CASSKPQGQGARGPQHF. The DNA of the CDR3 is TGTGCCAGTAGTAAGCCCCAAGGACAGGGGGCTCGAGGGCCCCAGCATTTT. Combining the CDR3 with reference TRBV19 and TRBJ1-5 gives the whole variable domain DGGITQSPKYLFRKEGQNVTLSCEQNLNHDAMYWYRQDPGQGLRLIYYSQIVNDFQKGDIAEGYSVSREKKESFPLTVTSAQKNPTAFYLCASSKPQGQGARGPQHFGDGTRLSIL.

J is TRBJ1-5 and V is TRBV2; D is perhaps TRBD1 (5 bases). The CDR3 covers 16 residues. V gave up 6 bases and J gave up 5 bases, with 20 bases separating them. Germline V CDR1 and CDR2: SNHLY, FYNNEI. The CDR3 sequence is CASRERVVGVHQPQHF. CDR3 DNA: TGTGCCAGCAGAGAAAGGGTTGTAGGGGTTCATCAGCCCCAGCATTTT.